One sample yielded the 28 T cell receptor beta chains listed below, sequenced in a study of T cells in Graves' hyperthyroidism and ophthalmopathy (dated by TCRdb to the late 2010s). The receptor library was made with multiplex PCR. Sequencer: Illumina HiSeq 2000. The TCR beta CDR3 regions were amplified from RNA transcripts. A first-round RT-PCR of the TCR CDR3 used the HTBI primer set with the Qiagen OneStep RT-PCR kit. TCRdb reran the public reads through fastp at Q25 and MiXCR, keeping productive beta chains. Each CDR3 protein appears once, grouped with its most common genes and DNA. Recorded for this sample are hundreds of thousands of distinct CDR3 sequences; roughly 14% of them occurred a single time. Roughly 4.5% of the sample lies in the top ten. The sequenced sample consisted of blood. The receptor source for this set is a woman between 40 and 55 years old with Graves' ophthalmopathy.

The genes are TRBV5-1 and TRBJ2-7; 14 positions agree with TRBD2. The CDR3 totals 18 residues. Trimming at V came to 1 base and at J to 2 bases, leaving 8 bases not matched to a gene. The germline V gene encodes CDR1 SGHRS and CDR2 YFSETQ. The CDR3 sequence is CASSLRPGLAGVAYEQYF. The DNA for the CDR3 is TGCGCCAGCAGCTTGAGACCGGGACTAGCGGGAGTGGCCTACGAGCAGTACTTC. The full variable domain, in which reference TRBV5-1 and TRBJ2-7 provide the parts outside the CDR3, is KAGVTQTPRYLIKTRGQQVTLSCSPISGHRSVSWYQQTPGQGLQFLFEYFSETQRNKGNFPGRFSGRQFSNSRSEMNVSTLELGDSALYLCASSLRPGLAGVAYEQYFGPGTRLTVT.

This clonotype was counted many times. This chain links TRBV6-1 with TRBJ1-6; 9 bases map to TRBD1. V trimming: 5 bases; J trimming: 10 bases; junction bases outside the gene matches: 9. The germline V gene has CDR1 MNHNS and CDR2 SASEGT. The CDR3 sequence is 15 residues long. The CDR3 nucleotides are TGTGCCAGCAGTACGCCCTGGGACAGGGCCTCACCCCTCCACTTT. This encodes CASSTPWDRASPLHF.

This clonotype was counted only a few times. V gene TRBV4-1 combines with J gene TRBJ1-2, with 7 bases identical to TRBD1. From germline, CDR1 is MGHRA and CDR2 YSYEKL. Trimming at V came to 1 base and at J to 0 bases, leaving 2 bases not matched to a gene. The CDR3 has 15 amino acids. CDR3 loop: CASSQGQGANYGYTF. CDR3 nucleotide sequence: TGCGCCAGCAGCCAAGGACAGGGAGCTAACTATGGCTACACCTTC.

There are many counts of this clonotype. The chain has TRBV5-4 and TRBJ1-2; D remains ambiguous. CDR1 and CDR2 (germline): SGHNT, YYREEE (reference sequence). V was shortened by 5 bases and J by 0 bases, with 8 bases between the two germline ends. The length of the CDR3 is 13 residues. The CDR3 DNA reads TGTGCCAGCAGTGGCTTAGCTAACTATGGCTACACCTTC. Its translation is CASSGLANYGYTF.

This chain connects TRBV6-1 to TRBJ1-5, with a weak D call TRBD1 (6 bases). The length of the CDR3 is 15 residues. Germline CDR1 is MNHNS and CDR2 is SASEGT. Between the trimmed V and J ends, which lost 1 base and 1 base, there was a span of 8 bases. The DNA of the CDR3 is TGTGCCAGCAGTGAAGGGGGGGCCAGCAATCAGCCCCAGCATTTT. It is translated as CASSEGGASNQPQHF.

In DNA, the CDR3 is TGTGCCAGCACCAAATCTACGGAGACCCAGTACTTC. It yields the protein CASTKSTETQYF. This chain joins TRBV28 and TRBJ2-5; D is uncertain. Trimming took off 7 bases at V and 5 bases at J, with 11 bases between the two ends. CDR3 length: 12 residues. Germline V gene lookup returns CDR1 MDHEN and CDR2 SYDVKM.

This clonotype was detected many times. The chain links TRBV3-1 to TRBJ2-2; D possibly corresponds to TRBD2 (6 bases). V lost 2 bases, J lost 6 bases, and 16 bases lay in between. The germline gives CDR1 LGHDT, CDR2 YNNKEL (reference sequence). The CDR3 is 16 amino acids. CDR3 protein: CASSQRRLTGAGELFF. DNA of the CDR3: TGTGCCAGCAGCCAACGAAGATTGACGGGGGCCGGGGAGCTGTTTTTT. Based on the CDR3 plus reference TRBV3-1 and TRBJ2-2, the full variable domain is DTAVSQTPKYLVTQMGNDKSIKCEQNLGHDTMYWYKQDSKKFLKIMFSYNNKELIINETVPNRFSPKSPDKAHLNLHINSLELGDSAVYFCASSQRRLTGAGELFFGEGSRLTVL.

The sample holds many counts of this clonotype. CDR3 nucleotides: TGTGCCAGCAGACTGGGACTAGCGGTCTATGAGCAGTTCTTC. This gives the protein CASRLGLAVYEQFF. This chain connects TRBV6-5 to TRBJ2-1; TRBD2 agrees at 11 bases. The CDR3 has 14 amino acids. J was trimmed by 8 bases and V by 6 bases; bases with no gene match: 6. From germline, CDR1 is MNHEY and CDR2 SVGAGI.

At least ten counts were recorded for this clonotype. This CDR3 is CASSGRGQGLSGANVLTF. The CDR3 bases are TGTGCCAGTAGCGGGAGGGGACAGGGCCTCTCTGGGGCCAACGTCCTGACTTTC. The genes are TRBV19 and TRBJ2-6, with a tentative D call TRBD1 (9 bases). CDR1 LNHDA and CDR2 SQIVND come from the germline V gene (reference sequence). The CDR3 totals 18 residues. The V end lost 6 bases, the J end lost 0 bases, and 18 bases lay between the germline ends.

Points on this clonotype: It may be a read error: a sequence one base away is much more abundant. V gene TRBV4-1 combines with J gene TRBJ1-5; D unclear. The ends were cut back, 2 bases at V and 9 bases at J, with 11 bases in the middle. The V gene's germline CDR1 is MGHRA and CDR2 YSYEKL. The length of the CDR3 is 13 residues. The CDR3 DNA follows: TGCGCCAGCAGCCAACGGGGAGGGATGCCCCAGCATTTT. Residues: CASSQRGGMPQHF.

This clonotype was seen many times. The chain has TRBV20-1 and TRBJ2-2; D call uncertain. This CDR3 is 14 amino acids long. V lost 0 bases, J lost 0 bases, and 5 bases lay in between. Looked up from germline, CDR1 is DFQATT and CDR2 is SNEGSKA (reference sequence). The CDR3 DNA reads as TGCAGTGCTAGAGATAACCCGAACACCGGGGAGCTGTTTTTT. This codes for CSARDNPNTGELFF.

The chain has TRBV11-2 and TRBJ2-3; TRBD2 aligns across 8 bases. The CDR3 consists of 15 residues. Germline V gene sequence: CDR1 SGHAT, CDR2 FQNNGV. The J segment lost 4 bases and the V segment lost 4 bases, leaving 7 bases of the junction unmatched. CDR3 loop: CASSWLAGSSDTQYF. CDR3 nucleotide sequence: TGTGCCAGCAGCTGGTTAGCGGGATCCTCAGATACGCAGTATTTT.

This clonotype was recorded many times. The rearrangement links TRBV10-3 to TRBJ2-7; TRBD2 might be the D (5 bases). Trimming took off 3 bases at V and 5 bases at J, with 8 bases between the two ends. Germline CDR1 and CDR2: ENHRY and SYGVKD. The CDR3 has 12 amino acids. The CDR3 region has the DNA TGTGCCATCAGTGATGTGAGGGACGAGCAGTACTTC. Translation gives CAISDVRDEQYF.

The chain employs TRBV6-1 and TRBJ2-7, with D hard to call. Trimming left V 7 bases short and J 0 bases short, with 13 bases between. The CDR3 covers 14 residues. The germline V gene has CDR1 MNHNS and CDR2 SASEGT. CDR3 sequence: CASTSTGSSYEQYF. In DNA form, the CDR3 reads TGTGCCAGCACCTCGACCGGGTCCTCCTACGAGCAGTACTTC.

This clonotype was seen at least ten times. V gene TRBV20-1 combines with J gene TRBJ2-7; TRBD2 matches 13 bases. Germline assignment: CDR1 DFQATT and CDR2 SNEGSKA (reference sequence). CDR3 size: 15 residues. The trim removed 6 bases at V and 4 bases at J, leaving 9 bases unmatched. The CDR3 DNA follows: TGCAGTGCGGCAACTAGCGGGAGGGCCGGTTACGAGCAGTACTTC. Protein sequence: CSAATSGRAGYEQYF.

This clonotype occurred many times. The chain is built from TRBV2 and TRBJ2-7; 10 nucleotides line up with TRBD1. The CDR3 covers 17 residues. In germline, CDR1 is SNHLY, CDR2 FYNNEI. The junction had 11 bases not matched to a gene; V was cut back by 6 bases and J by 0 bases. The CDR3 here is CASSAALGQGNSYEQYF. The CDR3 DNA sequence: TGTGCCAGCAGCGCCGCGTTGGGACAGGGGAACTCCTACGAGCAGTACTTC.

About this clonotype: A much larger clone sits a single nucleotide away, making a read error possible. This chain links TRBV11-2 with TRBJ2-2; 8 nucleotides line up with TRBD1. This CDR3 has 16 amino acids. CDR1 and CDR2 (germline): SGHAT, FQNNGV. For the CDR3, the DNA is TGTGCCAGCAGCCCCGAAGGGACAGGTCGGACCGGGGCGCTGTTTTTT. Amino acids: CASSPEGTGRTGALFF.

Details on this clonotype: Since no conserved phenylalanine or tryptophan closes the CDR3, a read error is the likely cause. V is TRBV18 and J is TRBJ2-5; D gene ambiguous. Germline V gives CDR1 KGHSH, CDR2 LQKENI. The CDR3 runs to 15 residues. V was pared by 2 bases and J by 3 bases, with 13 bases between. The CDR3 is CASSPSPGPEETQYC. CDR3 sequence (DNA): TGTGCCAGCTCACCATCACCCGGGCCCGAAGAGACCCAGTACTGC.

This clonotype was seen ten or more times. V usage is TRBV14 and J usage is TRBJ2-7, with D uncertain. Deletions cut 3 bases from V and 8 bases from J, with 8 bases between. There are 11 residues in the CDR3. The germline gives CDR1 SGHDN, CDR2 FVKESK. The CDR3 DNA sequence: TGTGCCAGCAGCCACACGACCAAGCAGTACTTC. As protein: CASSHTTKQYF. Full variable domain (rest looked up from reference TRBV14 and TRBJ2-7): EAGVTQFPSHSVIEKGQTVTLRCDPISGHDNLYWYRRVMGKEIKFLLHFVKESKQDESGMPNNRFLAERTGGTYSTLKVQPAELEDSGVYFCASSHTTKQYFGPGTRLTVT.

In this sample, this clonotype turned up many times. A read error may account for a junction end that differs from germline. The rearrangement joins TRBV6-1 to TRBJ1-1; 7 bases fit TRBD1. The length of the CDR3 is 14 residues. Germline lookup yields CDR1 MNHNS and CDR2 SASEGT. The CDR3 is CASSVSGGGPLLKF. For the CDR3, the DNA is TGTGCCAGCAGCGTTAGTGGAGGGGGCCCCCTATTAAAATTT.

V and J are TRBV20-1 and TRBJ1-2; TRBD1 aligns across 8 bases. The V gene's germline CDR1 is DFQATT and CDR2 SNEGSKA (reference sequence). This CDR3 comprises 16 residues. J lost 4 bases, V lost 0 bases, and 10 bases had no gene match. The CDR3 protein is CSARDRIGDRGYGYTF. The CDR3, as DNA: TGCAGTGCTAGAGATAGGATAGGCGACAGGGGCTATGGCTACACCTTC.

This clonotype was counted a few times. V usage is TRBV6-2 or TRBV6-3 and J usage is TRBJ2-7; 8 positions match TRBD2. CDR3 length: 15 residues. CDR1 and CDR2 from the germline V gene are MNHEY and SVGEGT. Trimming cost V 0 bases and J 5 bases; bases outside gene matches: 6. Here the CDR3 reads CASSYSSGSSDEQYF. In DNA, the CDR3 is TGTGCCAGCAGTTACTCGAGCGGGAGTAGCGACGAGCAGTACTTC.

Ten or more counts support this clonotype. The gene calls are TRBV20-1 and TRBJ2-7; 9 bases align to TRBD1. Germline lookup yields CDR1 DFQATT and CDR2 SNEGSKA (reference sequence). V dropped 3 bases and J dropped 0; count of bases not matched to a gene: 12. This CDR3 spans 17 amino acids. DNA for the CDR3: TGCAGTGCTAGGAGGGGGGCGACAGGGGGAAGCTCCTACGAGCAGTACTTC. Its protein product is CSARRGATGGSSYEQYF.

This chain joins TRBV7-2 and TRBJ2-5, with 7 nucleotides matching TRBD1. CDR1 SGHTA and CDR2 FQGNSA come from the germline V gene. This CDR3 comprises 16 residues. Trimming at V came to 5 bases and at J to 4 bases, leaving 13 bases not matched to a gene. CDR3 amino acids: CASSPTFDRERETQYF. CDR3 DNA sequence: TGTGCCAGCAGCCCAACCTTTGACAGGGAAAGAGAGACCCAGTACTTC.

About this clonotype itself: A much larger clone is a single base away; this may be a read error. The chain recombines TRBV6-2 or TRBV6-3 with TRBJ1-1, with D possibly TRBD1 on 5 matching bases. The CDR3 runs 13 residues. CDR1 is MNHEY and CDR2 is SVGEGT in the germline V gene. The V end lost 6 bases, the J end lost 3 bases, and 11 bases lay between the germline ends. CDR3 in amino acids: CASSRWGDTEAFF. The CDR3 nucleotides are TGTGCCAGCAGCCGATGGGGGGACACTGAAGCTTTCTTT.

The chain uses TRBV20-1 and TRBJ1-2, with unresolved D. The CDR3 spans 15 residues. The V end was cut by 0 bases, the J end by 2 bases, with 13 bases between. Germline values: CDR1 DFQATT, CDR2 SNEGSKA (reference sequence). The CDR3 protein is CSARDVGYINYGYTF. The CDR3 DNA reads as TGCAGTGCTAGAGATGTCGGCTACATCAACTATGGCTACACCTTC.

There are many counts of this clonotype. The chain employs TRBV5-6 and TRBJ2-7; D is unresolved. The V end was cut by 4 bases, the J end by 0 bases, with 8 bases between. From germline, CDR1 is SGHDT and CDR2 YYEEEE. CDR3 length equals 13 residues. CDR3 residues: CASSVGSSYEQYF. In DNA, the CDR3 is TGTGCCAGCAGCGTAGGGTCCTCCTACGAGCAGTACTTC.

The V and J genes are TRBV30 and TRBJ2-2; D gene uncertain. The V gene lost 2 bases and the J gene lost 3 bases, with 13 bases spanning the gap. The CDR3 has 15 residues. Germline V gene data show CDR1 as GTSNPN and CDR2 as SVGIG (reference sequence). This CDR3 reads CAWSPMTWHTGELFF. The CDR3 DNA reads as TGTGCCTGGAGTCCGATGACATGGCACACCGGGGAGCTGTTTTTT.